This entry lists 2 T cell receptor beta chains sequenced from one sample in a study of sequential checkpoint blockade in melanoma. Stated treatment: randomized to nivolumab then ipilimumab (arm A) or the reverse (arm B). Produced via immunoSEQ multiplex PCR; TCRdb's table is partial and in-frame only. The data show tens of thousands of clones, with around nine tenths seen just once and approximately 14% held by the top ten. Sequencing used CD8+ T cells sorted from blood (inferred from file names), obtained from a patient given nivolumab and ipilimumab in sequence. The receptors here all came from a human donor with melanoma.

J is TRBJ2-7 and V is TRBV13; 10 bases line up with TRBD2. V lost 5 bases to trimming and J lost 2 bases; unmatched junction nucleotides: 3. Germline V gives CDR1 PRHDT, CDR2 FYEKMQ (reference sequence). This CDR3 has 14 amino acids. CDR3 loop: CASSASGRAYEQYF. The DNA of the CDR3 is TGTGCCAGCAGCGCAAGCGGGAGGGCCTACGAGCAGTACTTC.

The chain carries TRBV19 and TRBJ2-2; TRBD1 agrees at 7 bases. The CDR3 loop spans 13 amino acids. Germline CDR1 LNHDA, CDR2 SQIVND (reference sequence). V shed 8 bases, J shed 7 bases, and the junction held 7 bases outside the gene matches. CDR3 protein: CASQKGGNGELFF. CDR3 in DNA: TGTGCCAGTCAAAAAGGGGGCAACGGGGAGCTGTTTTTT. The entire variable domain, with the rest obtained from reference TRBV19 and TRBJ2-2, is as follows: DGGITQSPKYLFRKEGQNVTLSCEQNLNHDAMYWYRQDPGQGLRLIYYSQIVNDFQKGDIAEGYSVSREKKESFPLTVTSAQKNPTAFYLCASQKGGNGELFFGEGSRLTVL.